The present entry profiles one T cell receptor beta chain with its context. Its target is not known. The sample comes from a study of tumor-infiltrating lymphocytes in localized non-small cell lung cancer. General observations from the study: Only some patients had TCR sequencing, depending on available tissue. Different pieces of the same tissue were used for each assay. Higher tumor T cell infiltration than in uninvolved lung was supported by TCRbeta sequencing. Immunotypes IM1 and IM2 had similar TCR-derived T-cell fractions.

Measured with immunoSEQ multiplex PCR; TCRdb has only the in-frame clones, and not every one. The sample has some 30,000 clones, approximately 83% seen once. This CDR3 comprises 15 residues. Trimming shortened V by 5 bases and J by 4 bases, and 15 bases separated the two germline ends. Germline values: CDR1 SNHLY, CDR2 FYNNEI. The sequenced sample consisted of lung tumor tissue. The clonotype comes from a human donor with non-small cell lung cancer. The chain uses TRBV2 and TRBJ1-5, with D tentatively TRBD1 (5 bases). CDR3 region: CASSSQGHGNQPQHF. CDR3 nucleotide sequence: TGTGCCAGCAGTTCTCAAGGACACGGGAATCAGCCCCAGCATTTT.